This T cell receptor beta chain derives from a study of blood T cells in healthy people across ages. Primers used in a second PCR of roughly 7 to 12 cycles were a sample-barcoded 5' primer and a J-beta primer mix. TCRdb itself ran the 5' RACE reads through MiXCR, one entry per CDR3 protein. The repertoire holds over 600,000 distinct CDR3 sequences, around 50% seen once, with about a sixth in the top ten. The material sequenced was blood. This sequence was found in a man at least 80 years old in good health.

The chain's CDR3 is CASRLTGPTEAFF. CDR3 DNA: TGTGCCAGCAGGCTCACAGGGCCCACTGAAGCTTTCTTT. V and J are TRBV7-9 and TRBJ1-1; possible D gene TRBD1, 6 bases. V lost 6 bases to trimming and J lost 4 bases, with 12 bases between them. Germline CDR1 reads SEHNR; CDR2 reads FQNEAQ (reference sequence). The CDR3 extends over 13 amino acids.